This TCR beta chain originates from a study of blood T cell repertoires in COVID-19. Study summary: COVID-19 samples collected from the United States, Italy and Spain covered acute and convalescent phases. T cells, B-cell-depleted T cells, or PBMCs provided the cDNA or gDNA that served as material.

Original analysis: Counts of nucleated cells, estimated from reference gene primer amplification, were obtained. Some clones are missing from TCRdb's copy, which holds only in-frame ones; the method was immunoSEQ multiplex PCR. Clone size and V and J calls were adopted from that table, with D and trimming inferred from the DNA. The sample has approximately 60,000 clones, 65% to 90% seen once. CDR1 is SGHRS, CDR2 YFSETQ, per germline. V dropped 0 bases and J dropped 6 bases, with 12 bases sitting between them. CDR3 length equals 15 residues. Sequencing input: peripheral blood. This TCR derives from a man aged 50-59 years with active COVID-19. The rearrangement uses TRBV5-1 and TRBJ2-2, with D maybe TRBD2 (5 bases). The CDR3 DNA reads as TGCGCCAGCAGCTTGGGGCACCGGGGTTCCGGGGAGCTGTTTTTT. Translated, it gives CASSLGHRGSGELFF.